The 22 T cell receptor beta chains below were found in one sample sequenced in a study of blood T cells in healthy people across ages. Next came a second PCR, run for roughly 6 to 11 cycles, which used a sample-barcoded 5' primer along with a J-beta primer mix. TCRdb passed the 5' RACE reads through MiXCR, listing each CDR3 protein once. The profile shows 600,000 to 1,000,000 distinct CDR3 sequences, about three fifths of them singletons. Sequencing input: blood. These receptor sequences come from a man younger than 40 in good health.

This chain uses TRBV4-2 with TRBJ2-7; D is unclear. The CDR3 is 14 residues long. Per the germline V gene, CDR1 is LGHNA and CDR2 is YNFKEQ. V was clipped by 4 bases and J by 4 bases, with 14 bases between them. This chain's CDR3 is CASSPQTISYEQYF. CDR3 in DNA: TGTGCCAGCAGCCCCCAGACCATCTCATACGAGCAGTACTTC.

A few counts support this clonotype. This chain uses TRBV20-1 with TRBJ2-4; D remains ambiguous. The J call may not be correct, given that the DNA end is closer to TRBJ2-7. CDR3 length: 13 residues. In germline, CDR1 is DFQATT, CDR2 SNEGSKA (reference sequence). The CDR3 nucleotides are TGCAGTGCTAGGGCCCTTGACTCCTACGAGCAGTACTTC. Amino acid sequence: CSARALDSYEQYF.

The chain joins TRBV24-1 to TRBJ2-6; D remains unclear. Germline V gene lookup returns CDR1 KGHDR and CDR2 SFDVKD. The CDR3 extends over 17 amino acids. Between the trimmed V and J ends, which lost 3 bases and 1 base, there was a span of 12 bases. DNA of the CDR3: TGTGCCACCAGTGATCACCCGACCTCATCTGGGGCCAACGTCCTGACTTTC. Translated, it gives CATSDHPTSSGANVLTF.

This CDR3 reads CASSPEGQGYSSYEQYF. In DNA, the CDR3 is TGTGCCAGCAGCCCCGAAGGACAGGGTTATAGTTCCTACGAGCAGTACTTC. This chain joins TRBV13 and TRBJ2-7; 8 nucleotides match TRBD1. Trimming removed 5 bases from V and 1 base from J; junction bases left unmatched: 13. CDR1 PRHDT and CDR2 FYEKMQ come from the germline V gene (reference sequence). The CDR3 is made up of 17 amino acids.

This sequence joins TRBV7-2 and TRBJ2-7; D is unresolved. The CDR3 runs 16 residues. CDR1 is SGHTA, CDR2 FQGNSA, per germline. V was pared by 0 bases and J by 2 bases, with 14 bases between. The CDR3 spells CASSLAVRRAPYEQYF. CDR3 sequence (DNA): TGTGCCAGCAGCTTAGCTGTCCGTAGGGCCCCCTACGAGCAGTACTTC.

This clonotype was picked up one time. The V and J genes are TRBV30 and TRBJ1-2; 9 bases align to TRBD1. This CDR3 contains 13 residues. Germline values: CDR1 GTSNPN, CDR2 SVGIG (reference sequence). Germline trimming cut 2 bases from V and 3 bases from J; bases unmatched to any gene: 1. CDR3 amino acids: CAWSRTGDYGYTF. The CDR3 DNA reads as TGTGCCTGGAGTAGGACAGGGGACTATGGCTACACCTTC.

The chain couples TRBV12-3 or TRBV12-4 to TRBJ1-5, with D unclear. V lost 3 bases and J lost 3, with 9 bases in between. This CDR3 has 14 residues. Written as DNA, the CDR3 is TGTGCCAGCAGTTTTGGTCAGGTCAATCAGCCCCAGCATTTT. Its protein product is CASSFGQVNQPQHF.

This clonotype was counted between two and nine times. The rearrangement links TRBV5-1 to TRBJ2-1; 8 bases align to TRBD2. Germline V gene lookup returns CDR1 SGHRS and CDR2 YFSETQ. The CDR3 length is 13 residues. After removal of 6 bases from V and 8 bases from J, the junction contained 7 bases not matched to a gene. The chain's CDR3 is CASTIAGFDEQFF. The CDR3 DNA is TGCGCCAGCACTATAGCGGGATTTGATGAGCAGTTCTTC.

In its sample, this clonotype was seen a few times. V usage is TRBV20-1 and J usage is TRBJ2-7, with a possible D match to TRBD2 (5 bases). In germline, CDR1 is DFQATT, CDR2 SNEGSKA (reference sequence). The V end was cut by 4 bases, the J end by 5 bases, with 18 bases between. CDR3 size: 14 residues. The CDR3 DNA reads TGCAGTGCTAATCGGCCCGGGGATGAGGACGAGCAGTACTTC. This translates into CSANRPGDEDEQYF.

This clonotype came up once. The V and J genes are TRBV20-1 and TRBJ1-5; 8 positions match TRBD1. Germline V gene data show CDR1 as DFQATT and CDR2 as SNEGSKA (reference sequence). The CDR3 loop spans 14 amino acids. Trimming cost V 6 bases and J 0 bases; bases outside gene matches: 4. In DNA form, the CDR3 reads TGCAGTGCGAGGACAGGGCTTAGCAATCAGCCCCAGCATTTT. Its protein is CSARTGLSNQPQHF.

This clonotype occurred a few times. The CDR3 is CASSQRELWETQYF. For the CDR3, the DNA is TGTGCCAGCAGCCAAAGAGAACTATGGGAGACCCAGTACTTC. The rearrangement uses TRBV3-1 and TRBJ2-5; D gene unclear. The V end lost 2 bases, the J end lost 5 bases, and 12 bases lay between the germline ends. The germline gives CDR1 LGHDT, CDR2 YNNKEL (reference sequence). This CDR3 contains 14 residues.

This clonotype occurred a few times. This chain links TRBV29-1 with TRBJ2-7; 8 bases fit TRBD2. The germline V gene encodes CDR1 SQVTM and CDR2 ANQGSEA. J lost 4 bases, V lost 5 bases, and 13 bases had no gene match. The CDR3 loop spans 15 amino acids. The CDR3 spells CSVRRDQREPYEQYF. CDR3 in DNA: TGCAGCGTTAGAAGAGACCAGCGGGAGCCGTACGAGCAGTACTTC.

This clonotype showed up just a few times. The rearrangement joins TRBV7-2 to TRBJ2-7, with 12 bases lining up with TRBD1. CDR3 size: 16 residues. Germline V gene data show CDR1 as SGHTA and CDR2 as FQGNSA. Losses at the gene ends were 2 bases for V and 6 bases for J; bases not matched to a gene: 8. The CDR3 reads CASSLSLPGQGAEQYF. The CDR3 DNA follows: TGTGCCAGCAGCTTAAGTCTTCCGGGACAGGGGGCCGAGCAGTACTTC.

The chain recombines TRBV7-3 with TRBJ2-5; D gene ambiguous. The CDR3 covers 13 residues. Germline lookup yields CDR1 SGHTA and CDR2 FQGTGA. V dropped 2 bases and J dropped 11 bases, with 15 bases sitting between them. The CDR3 DNA sequence: TGTGCCAGCAGCTTATTACAGATCAATGAGCAGTACTTC. Protein: CASSLLQINEQYF.

The chain combines TRBV10-2 with TRBJ2-5; 8 bases fit TRBD2. Near its end, the DNA agrees better with TRBJ2-7, so the J call may be wrong. Germline values: CDR1 WSHSY, CDR2 SAAADI. This CDR3 has 14 amino acids. The chain's CDR3 is CASKGFSGDYEQYF. CDR3 nucleotide sequence: TGCGCCAGCAAGGGGTTTAGCGGGGATTACGAGCAGTACTTC.

This clonotype occurred a few times. This chain links TRBV5-6 with TRBJ1-1; D might be TRBD1 (6 bases). This CDR3 is 13 amino acids long. Germline V gene data show CDR1 as SGHDT and CDR2 as YYEEEE. The ends were cut back, 4 bases at V and 4 bases at J, with 11 bases in the middle. CDR3 amino acids: CASSPSTGTEAFF. The CDR3 coding sequence is TGTGCCAGCAGCCCTTCGACAGGCACTGAAGCTTTCTTT.

This clonotype was observed a handful of times. The chain employs TRBV15 and TRBJ2-4; a possible D gene is TRBD2 (6 bases). V was trimmed by 7 bases and J by 0 bases, leaving 7 bases between them. Germline V lookup: CDR1 LNHNV, CDR2 YYDKDF (reference sequence). The CDR3 runs to 13 residues. The CDR3 nucleotides are TGTGCCACCACGGGACTAGCCAAAAACATTCAGTACTTC. Protein product: CATTGLAKNIQYF.

This chain links TRBV29-1 with TRBJ2-5, with 7 nucleotides matching TRBD2. The CDR3 spans 14 residues. After removal of 6 bases from V and 5 bases from J, the junction contained 12 bases not matched to a gene. Germline V lookup: CDR1 SQVTM, CDR2 ANQGSEA. CDR3 in DNA: TGCAGCGTATCCCCGGCGGGGGTTTTGGAGACCCAGTACTTC. This codes for CSVSPAGVLETQYF.

The chain couples TRBV15 to TRBJ1-1, with D possibly being TRBD1 (6 bases). The germline V gene encodes CDR1 LNHNV and CDR2 YYDKDF (reference sequence). Trimming shortened V by 3 bases and J by 4 bases, and 12 bases separated the two germline ends. The CDR3 runs to 14 residues. The CDR3 loop is CATSRSGEGTEAFF. The CDR3 nucleotides read TGTGCCACCAGCAGGTCAGGGGAGGGCACTGAAGCTTTCTTT.

The sample holds a few counts of this clonotype. This sequence joins TRBV9 and TRBJ2-7; 8 nucleotides align to TRBD1. The V and J ends lost 3 bases and 3 bases, in that order; junction bases with no gene match: 8. Germline loops: CDR1 SGDLS, CDR2 YYNGEE. The CDR3 runs to 15 residues. CDR3 sequence: CASSARQGNYYEQYF. CDR3 DNA: TGTGCCAGCAGCGCCCGACAGGGGAATTACTACGAGCAGTACTTC.

This clonotype occurred once. J is TRBJ2-1 and V is TRBV5-1, with 10 bases that match TRBD2. The length of the CDR3 is 17 residues. Unmatched junction bases numbered 7, after V lost 4 bases and J lost 0 bases. Germline V gene data show CDR1 as SGHRS and CDR2 as YFSETQ. CDR3 sequence reads: CASSPGLALSSYNEQFF. DNA of the CDR3: TGCGCCAGCAGCCCGGGACTAGCGTTAAGCTCCTACAATGAGCAGTTCTTC.

The sample holds a few counts of this clonotype. The genes are TRBV20-1 and TRBJ2-7; possible D gene TRBD1, 5 bases. CDR1 and CDR2 (germline): DFQATT, SNEGSKA (reference sequence). The ends were cut back, 0 bases at V and 3 bases at J, with 15 bases in the middle. The CDR3 has 15 residues. DNA of the CDR3: TGCAGTGCTAGAGATCATGTTGGGGCAGACTACGAGCAGTACTTC. Residues: CSARDHVGADYEQYF.